These T cell receptor beta chains were read from a single sample in a study of naive and memory T cell subsets. TCRdb redid the calling of the UMI-ligation and nested PCR reads with MiXCR, one entry per CDR3 protein. The data hold 32,000 or so distinct CDR3 sequences, with less than 15% observed a single time. Source material: effector memory CD4+ T cells from blood. All receptors derive from a human donor in good health. The CDR3 runs from the conserved cysteine through the conserved F or W. The order of the fields is clone size, D gene, J gene, V gene, CDR3 protein, CDR3 DNA. A D gene is named only where the DNA matches it firmly. Some rows have no size entry. The others give once, few or many, or a class for an expanded clone.

- | TRBD1 | TRBJ1-6 | TRBV3-1 | CASSQGGGGFHF | TGTGCCAGCAGCCAAGGAGGGGGCGGATTCCACTTT
- | - | TRBJ2-2 | TRBV19 | CASSPRTVTGELFF | TGTGCCAGTAGCCCCAGGACAGTCACCGGGGAGCTGTTTTTT
- | - | TRBJ1-1 | TRBV28 | CASSFLLVGGNTEAFF | TGTGCCAGCAGTTTTCTGTTAGTTGGCGGGAACACTGAAGCTTTCTTT
- | - | TRBJ1-3 | TRBV2 | CASSELSGGAGNTIYF | TGTGCCAGCAGTGAGTTGAGCGGGGGAGCTGGAAACACCATATATTTT
- | - | TRBJ2-3 | TRBV20-1 | CSEGSGSTDTQYF | TGCAGTGAAGGGAGCGGCAGCACAGATACGCAGTATTTT
- | - | TRBJ2-5 | TRBV5-1 | CASSLGREKETQYF | TGCGCCAGCAGCTTGGGAAGGGAAAAAGAGACCCAGTACTTC
few | TRBD1 | TRBJ1-2 | TRBV11-2 | CASSPGGRGRVGYGYTF | TGTGCCAGCAGCCCAGGGGGGAGGGGTAGAGTGGGCTATGGCTACACCTTC
many | - | TRBJ2-7 | TRBV10-3 | CAINHPLGGRNEQYF | TGTGCCATCAATCACCCCTTGGGCGGAAGAAACGAGCAGTACTTC
- | TRBD1 | TRBJ1-6 | TRBV6-6 | CASSYVGTEDSPLHF | TGTGCCAGCAGTTACGTAGGGACAGAAGATTCACCCCTCCACTTT
- | TRBD2 | TRBJ2-1 | TRBV18 | CASSPGLADNEQFF | TGTGCCAGCTCACCGGGACTAGCGGACAATGAGCAGTTCTTC
- | - | TRBJ2-2 | TRBV7-7 | CASSLQSGVASGELFF | TGTGCCAGCAGCTTACAGTCGGGAGTAGCGTCCGGGGAGCTGTTTTTT